This TCR beta chain was captured in a study of blood T cell repertoires in COVID-19. This CDR3 region has 16 residues. Trimming took 1 base from V and 0 from J, leaving 11 bases between them. Germline V gene lookup returns CDR1 SGHRS and CDR2 YFSETQ. TCRdb keeps only in-frame clones here, not all; method: immunoSEQ multiplex PCR. The profile shows just over 250,000 clones, about 89% of them singletons. The chain joins TRBV5-1 to TRBJ1-3; D gene ambiguous. What was sequenced was peripheral blood. The TCR sequence derives from a woman aged 45 to 65 with acute or convalescent COVID-19. CDR3 protein: CASSLQEAGSGNTIYF. Here the CDR3 DNA reads TGCGCCAGCAGCTTGCAGGAGGCAGGCTCTGGAAACACCATATATTTT.